Described below is a single TCR beta chain sequence and its context. The antigen is not known. This specimen comes from a study of T cell repertoires in cytomegalovirus infection. About the study: It can be stated that public TCR beta signatures indicated CMV infection as well as a matching HLA type.

TCRdb analysed the reads with MiXCR anew, one entry per CDR3 protein. The sample has about 400,000 distinct CDR3 sequences; 18% are singletons. Notes on the study in general: HLA-C-restricted TCR beta clonotypes specific for CMV led the ex vivo response. Frequencies of public TCR beta families were cumulated, and this identified carriers of CMV plus the relevant HLA.

The sequence came from a human donor in good health (CMV status not recorded). Some clones in this sample may be carry-over from other donors' samples. Material for sequencing was PBMCs.

CDR3 coding DNA: TGCGCCAGCAGCCCGCTAGTCGCCGGGACAGGGGCAGATACGCAGTATTTT. Translated: CASSPLVAGTGADTQYF. This rearrangement joins TRBV4-1 to TRBJ2-3; 10 bases fit TRBD1. J was trimmed by 4 bases and V by 4 bases; bases with no gene match: 11. The CDR3 covers 17 residues. Germline V CDR1 and CDR2: MGHRA, YSYEKL.